This T cell receptor (beta chain) was found in a study of T cell responses to AZD1222 COVID-19 vaccine. Study conclusions and caveats: Researchers report vaccine-associated CD4 TCRs spanning spike, with dominance at 160-218 and 743-854. Sampling captured repertoires only after the peak T cell response. The sample set comprised mostly white British donors with more females, and clonal diversity was possibly underestimated. Following two doses of AZD1222, Spike-specific TCR breadth and depth rose.

As for this clone: The antigen remains undetermined.

CDR1 SNHLY and CDR2 FYNNEI come from the germline V gene. V shed 2 bases, J shed 5 bases, and the junction held 8 bases outside the gene matches. This CDR3 has 16 amino acids. Produced via immunoSEQ multiplex PCR; TCRdb's table is partial and in-frame only. This table has under 130,000 clones, approximately 88% appearing once. This rearrangement joins TRBV2 to TRBJ1-4, with 7 positions matching TRBD1. Sequencing was performed on peripheral blood, taken on day 0 of AZD1222 vaccination. The sequence was collected from an adult in good health. CDR3: CASSERGGARNEKLFF. DNA of the CDR3: TGTGCCAGCAGTGAACGAGGGGGCGCCCGGAATGAAAAACTGTTTTTT.